One and the same sample provided the 7 T cell receptor beta chains below, sequenced in a study of blood T cell repertoires in COVID-19. The repertoire was sequenced with immunoSEQ multiplex PCR; TCRdb's copy has only in-frame clones and lacks some. The sample shows roughly 24,000 clones, about nine tenths of them seen only once. Sequencing was carried out using peripheral blood. Every receptor here comes from an older woman with active COVID-19.

The chain carries TRBV7-2 and TRBJ1-5; a possible D gene is TRBD1 (6 bases). The CDR3 consists of 14 residues. The V gene lost 5 bases and the J gene lost 6 bases, with 14 bases spanning the gap. CDR1 is SGHTA, CDR2 FQGNSA, per germline. CDR3 in DNA: TGTGCCAGCAGCCCCCGGACAGTCAGTCAGCCCCAGCATTTT. Protein sequence: CASSPRTVSQPQHF.

The chain links TRBV5-1 to TRBJ2-7; 7 bases align to TRBD1. The length of the CDR3 is 15 residues. Germline V gene sequence: CDR1 SGHRS, CDR2 YFSETQ. Trimming took 4 bases from V and 1 from J; bases not matched to a gene: 8. Here the CDR3 reads CASSPWTGQSYEQYF. The CDR3 bases are TGCGCCAGCAGCCCTTGGACAGGCCAGTCCTACGAGCAGTACTTC.

The J gene is TRBJ1-2, the V gene TRBV5-6; D uncertain. CDR3 length: 13 amino acids. Germline values: CDR1 SGHDT, CDR2 YYEEEE. V lost 1 base, J lost 4 bases, and 8 bases lay in between. The CDR3 coding sequence is TGTGCCAGCAGCTTGTGGCAGGTCTATGGCTACACCTTC. Translated, it gives CASSLWQVYGYTF.

The chain carries TRBV20-1 and TRBJ2-7, with D perhaps TRBD1 (6 bases). CDR1 and CDR2 (germline): DFQATT, SNEGSKA (reference sequence). CDR3 length equals 13 residues. Trimming cost V 3 bases and J 3 bases, with 12 bases left between them. The CDR3 DNA sequence: TGCAGTGCTAGTGTGACAGGAGGCTACGAGCAGTACTTC. Residues: CSASVTGGYEQYF.

The chain recombines TRBV5-6 with TRBJ2-3; 7 nucleotides align to TRBD2. Trimming cost V 1 base and J 4 bases; bases outside gene matches: 6. The CDR3 length is 15 residues. Per the germline V gene, CDR1 is SGHDT and CDR2 is YYEEEE. In DNA form, the CDR3 reads TGTGCCAGCAGCTTGACGGCAGGGAGGGCAGATACGCAGTATTTT. Its translation: CASSLTAGRADTQYF.

The chain carries TRBV4-1 and TRBJ2-3, with 15 bases aligning to TRBD2. The CDR3 covers 18 residues. V was pared by 2 bases and J by 5 bases, with 8 bases of the junction left unmatched. Germline V gene sequence: CDR1 MGHRA, CDR2 YSYEKL. Here the CDR3 reads CASSQNPGLAGGQDTQYF. CDR3 in DNA: TGCGCCAGCAGCCAAAACCCGGGACTAGCGGGGGGCCAAGATACGCAGTATTTT.

This chain links TRBV5-6 with TRBJ1-6; D not resolved. This CDR3 is 17 amino acids long. Germline V gives CDR1 SGHDT, CDR2 YYEEEE. Trimming cost V 4 bases and J 5 bases, with 19 bases left between them. CDR3 nucleotide sequence: TGTGCCAGCAGCCCACCCCACCCCGGGGTAAATAATTCACCCCTCCACTTT. This codes for CASSPPHPGVNNSPLHF.